This entry features one T cell receptor (beta chain) sequence. Its antigen is still unknown. The sample holds no much larger clone one base away, and base qualities are not on file. Library creation used the immunoSEQ multiplex PCR assay. Here the immuneACCESS table is served through TCRdb, limited to in-frame sequences with V and J called. Missing clones are a known gap in these copies; in checked studies unresolved V genes cover under half, and the rest lacks a known reason. This sample lists about 380,000 clones; 95% were detected once. Of the sample, approximately 0.02% falls within the top ten clones. This sample stems from a study of shared T cell receptors in the human thymus (dated by TCRdb to about 2021). Describing the broader study: The study investigated the way shared, self-reactive T-cell receptor alpha chains are produced in the human thymus.

The germline V gene supplies CDR1 SGHNT and CDR2 YENEEA. From its cysteine to its phenylalanine, the CDR3 spans 15 amino acids. Solely the CDR3 DNA is kept, with 45 bases framed from the first base. Trimmed from V: 1 base; trimmed from J: 9 bases; junction bases lacking a gene match: 4. This receptor chain uses TRBV11-3 and TRBJ2-1; 12 junctional bases match TRBD2. The receptor comes from a human donor. Sequenced material: thymocytes. The CDR3: CASSLGSSGRAEQFF. The DNA sequence is given as TGTGCCAGCAGCTTAGGATCTAGCGGGAGGGCTGAGCAGTTCTTC. With the rest looked up from the reference TRBV11-3 and TRBJ2-1 genes rather than sequenced, the full variable domain is EAGVVQSPRYKIIEKKQPVAFWCNPISGHNTLYWYLQNLGQGPELLIRYENEEAVDDSQLPKDRFSAERLKGVDSTLKIQPAELGDSAVYLCASSLGSSGRAEQFFGPGTRLTVL.